This entry describes one TCR beta chain. This entry is derived from a study of blood T cell repertoires in COVID-19. Clinical history as reported by participants underpinned cohort assignment. Germline assignment: CDR1 MNHNS and CDR2 SASEGT. The V segment lost 1 base and the J segment 4 bases; nucleotides outside the gene matches: 3. The CDR3 has 14 amino acids. The data were produced by immunoSEQ multiplex PCR, yet TCRdb's version contains in-frame clones alone and is incomplete. The table has a few hundred thousand clones, just over 85% seen once. What was sequenced was PBMCs or T cells enriched from blood (not recorded which). This TCR came from a man aged 35-49 years who had recovered from COVID-19. The rearrangement uses TRBV6-1 and TRBJ1-2; 7 nucleotides align to TRBD1. The chain's CDR3 is CASSEEGAAYGYTF. In nucleotides, the CDR3 is TGTGCCAGCAGTGAAGAGGGGGCAGCCTATGGCTACACCTTC.